Following are 9 T cell receptor beta chains from one sample sequenced in a study of OX40 agonist ivuxolimab in advanced cancers. This table comes from immunoSEQ multiplex PCR, and its TCRdb copy is limited to in-frame clones, with some not included. The table includes approximately 89,000 clones, more than 85% detected once. Source: CD4+ or CD8+ T cells sorted from blood, taken in a trial of the OX40 agonist ivuxolimab. These receptors all come from an adult with an advanced solid tumor such as melanoma, head and neck, liver or kidney cancer.

Details on this clone: Its ends do not fully match the called genes, so a read error is possible. The V gene is TRBV5-1, the J gene TRBJ2-1; D gene ambiguous. Germline V CDR1 and CDR2: SGHRS, YFSETQ. The CDR3 is 12 amino acids. CDR3 region: CASSLGKAPLVF. The DNA for the CDR3 is TGCGCCAGCAGCTTGGGTAAGGCTCCGCTTGTCTTC.

The gene calls are TRBV28 and TRBJ2-7; D tentatively fits TRBD1 or TRBD2 (5 bases each). Germline V lookup: CDR1 MDHEN, CDR2 SYDVKM. The V gene lost 3 bases and the J gene lost 2 bases, with 8 bases spanning the gap. This CDR3 comprises 13 residues. CDR3 in amino acids: CASSLGVAYEQYF. CDR3 sequence (DNA): TGTGCCAGCAGTTTGGGGGTCGCCTACGAGCAGTACTTC.

The chain couples TRBV29-1 to TRBJ2-5; 7 positions agree with TRBD1. From germline, CDR1 is SQVTM and CDR2 ANQGSEA. V lost 7 bases and J lost 5; bases outside the gene matches: 13. The CDR3 has 14 amino acids. CDR3 in DNA: TGCAGCGGTACCGGGACAGCAGGGGCGGAGACCCAGTACTTC. Its protein product is CSGTGTAGAETQYF.

The chain joins TRBV18 to TRBJ2-7, with 8 nucleotides matching TRBD2. The CDR3 contains 17 residues. The V gene's germline CDR1 is KGHSH and CDR2 LQKENI. The V segment lost 3 bases and the J segment 6 bases; nucleotides outside the gene matches: 16. The CDR3 bases are TGTGCCAGCTCACCGTCCGCGGGACGCCCCGGGGGGGGCGAGCAGTACTTC. It codes for CASSPSAGRPGGGEQYF.

This CDR3 reads CASSSHPATNEKLFF. DNA for the CDR3: TGTGCCAGCAGTTCCCACCCGGCAACTAATGAAAAACTGTTTTTT. The chain links TRBV28 to TRBJ1-4; no firm D call. V was trimmed by 4 bases and J by 0 bases, leaving 9 bases between them. The CDR3 is 15 amino acids. The germline V gene encodes CDR1 MDHEN and CDR2 SYDVKM.

This chain uses TRBV28 with TRBJ2-3; 9 nucleotides align to TRBD2. The CDR3 is made up of 16 amino acids. With 2 bases clipped from V and 4 bases from J, the junction kept 7 bases outside the gene matches. CDR1 is MDHEN, CDR2 SYDVKM, per germline. Here the CDR3 DNA reads TGTGCCAGCAGTTTACAGGGGCGGGAGGGCCCAGATACGCAGTATTTT. Protein product: CASSLQGREGPDTQYF. Together with reference TRBV28 and TRBJ2-3, the CDR3 gives the full variable domain: DVKVTQSSRYLVKRTGEKVFLECVQDMDHENMFWYRQDPGLGLRLIYFSYDVKMKEKGDIPEGYSVSREKKERFSLILESASTNQTSMYLCASSLQGREGPDTQYFGPGTRLTVL.

V and J are TRBV28 and TRBJ2-7; TRBD1 matches 7 bases. The CDR3 extends over 12 amino acids. V shed 7 bases, J shed 3 bases, and the junction held 3 bases outside the gene matches. Germline assignment: CDR1 MDHEN and CDR2 SYDVKM. CDR3 nucleotide sequence: TGTGCCAGCATGACAGGGAACTACGAGCAGTACTTC. Translation: CASMTGNYEQYF. The entire variable domain, with the rest obtained from reference TRBV28 and TRBJ2-7, is as follows: DVKVTQSSRYLVKRTGEKVFLECVQDMDHENMFWYRQDPGLGLRLIYFSYDVKMKEKGDIPEGYSVSREKKERFSLILESASTNQTSMYLCASMTGNYEQYFGPGTRLTVT.

The gene calls are TRBV27 and TRBJ1-5; D may be TRBD1 (6 bases). CDR1 MNHEY and CDR2 SMNVEV come from the germline V gene (reference sequence). The CDR3 is made up of 14 amino acids. Trimming took 5 bases from V and 4 from J, leaving 12 bases between them. In DNA, the CDR3 is TGTGCCAGCAGTCTGCAGGGGCCGAATCAGCCCCAGCATTTT. Translated, it gives CASSLQGPNQPQHF.

As DNA, the CDR3 is TGTGCCAGTAGTATAGGGACTAGCGCCACCGAGCAGTACTTC. It translates to CASSIGTSATEQYF. The chain joins TRBV19 to TRBJ2-7; 9 nucleotides match TRBD2. The V segment lost 1 base and the J segment 6 bases; nucleotides outside the gene matches: 4. Germline values: CDR1 LNHDA, CDR2 SQIVND (reference sequence). The CDR3 spans 14 residues.